Listed below are T cell receptor beta chains from one sample, sequenced in a study of blood T cell repertoires in COVID-19. The table came from immunoSEQ multiplex PCR; TCRdb's copy has only in-frame clones and leaves some out. The sample yields under 250,000 clones, around 85% seen once. The specimen sequenced was peripheral blood. The receptors stem from a woman in her fifties or sixties with active or convalescent COVID-19. Both conserved end residues are part of each CDR3. D genes are given only for firm matches. Size values are once, few and many counts, or a class for expanded clones, and some rows have none.

TRBV28	.	TRBD1	TRBJ2-1	CASRGTGNNEQFF	TGTGCCAGCAGGGGGACAGGGAATAATGAGCAGTTCTTC
TRBV11-2	.	.	TRBJ2-1	CASSLAYNEQFF	TGTGCCAGCAGCTTAGCTTACAATGAGCAGTTCTTC
TRBV30	.	TRBD1	TRBJ2-1	CAWSTGEFSYNEQFF	TGTGCCTGGAGTACAGGGGAATTCTCCTACAATGAGCAGTTCTTC
TRBV6-5	.	.	TRBJ2-2	CASSPFSGNTGELFF	TGTGCCAGCAGTCCGTTTAGCGGGAACACCGGGGAGCTGTTTTTT
TRBV3-1/TRBV3-2	.	.	TRBJ2-1	CASRGTSYNEQFF	TGTGCCAGCCGGGGGACCTCCTACAATGAGCAGTTCTTC
TRBV6-5	once	.	TRBJ2-3	CASKKGVSTDTQYF	TGTGCCAGCAAAAAGGGGGTTAGCACAGATACGCAGTATTTT
TRBV2	.	.	TRBJ1-2	CASRATAYYGYTF	TGTGCCAGCAGAGCGACGGCCTACTATGGCTACACCTTC
TRBV12-5	.	.	TRBJ2-1	CASGLVPEGQFF	TGTGCTAGTGGTTTGGTCCCGGAGGGGCAGTTCTTC
TRBV28	.	TRBD1	TRBJ2-5	CASSHPDRGSQYF	TGTGCCAGCAGCCACCCGGACAGGGGTTCCCAGTACTTC
TRBV12-3/TRBV12-4	once	.	TRBJ1-5	CASSNRINQPQHF	TGTGCCAGCAGTAACAGGATTAATCAGCCCCAGCATTTT
TRBV29-1	.	TRBD2	TRBJ2-5	CSAGIGLVAEETQYF	TGCAGCGCCGGGATCGGACTAGTAGCCGAAGAGACCCAGTACTTC
TRBV30	.	.	TRBJ2-1	CAWSLTDNEQFF	TGTGCCTGGAGCCTGACAGACAATGAGCAGTTCTTC
TRBV28	.	TRBD2	TRBJ2-1	CASRTLAGAPRDEQFF	TGTGCCAGCAGAACACTAGCGGGGGCCCCCAGGGATGAGCAGTTCTTC
TRBV12-3/TRBV12-4	once	TRBD1	TRBJ2-5	CASSADRGETQYF	TGTGCCAGCAGTGCTGACAGGGGGGAGACCCAGTACTTC
TRBV5-1	.	TRBD1	TRBJ1-2	CASQLFPGQGAGYTF	TGCGCCAGCCAGCTATTTCCGGGACAGGGGGCCGGCTACACCTTC
TRBV5-1	few	.	TRBJ2-3	CASSFQGTGGTQYF	TGCGCCAGCAGCTTTCAGGGTACGGGTGGTACGCAGTATTTT
TRBV7-9	once	.	TRBJ2-3	CASSRSLLGTDTQYF	TGTGCCAGTTCCCGAAGCCTTCTTGGCACAGATACGCAGTATTTT
TRBV19	.	.	TRBJ2-1	CASSFGQRPYNEQFF	TGTGCCAGTAGTTTTGGCCAGCGGCCCTACAATGAGCAGTTCTTC
TRBV3-1/TRBV3-2	few	TRBD1	TRBJ1-3	CASSQVYRGFSGNTIYF	TGTGCCAGCAGCCAAGTTTACAGGGGGTTCTCTGGAAACACCATATATTTT
TRBV10-3	.	.	TRBJ1-3	CAISSAGISGNTIYF	TGTGCCATCAGTTCCGCAGGGATCTCTGGAAACACCATATATTTT
TRBV6-5	.	TRBD1	TRBJ1-1	CASSYSPKDREPEAFF	TGTGCCAGCAGTTACTCACCCAAGGACAGGGAACCTGAAGCTTTCTTT
TRBV10-1	.	.	TRBJ2-2	CASRQGMNTGELFF	TGCGCCAGCAGGCAGGGGATGAACACCGGGGAGCTGTTTTTT
TRBV4-1	few	TRBD2	TRBJ2-1	CASSQEVAGVNEQFF	TGCGCCAGCAGCCAAGAAGTAGCGGGGGTAAATGAGCAGTTCTTC
TRBV3-1/TRBV3-2	few	TRBD1	TRBJ2-1	CASSQASRDRPWDEQFF	TGTGCCAGCAGCCAAGCCTCACGGGACAGGCCGTGGGATGAGCAGTTCTTC
TRBV10-3	.	TRBD2	TRBJ2-2	CAISESGSGDTGELFF	TGTGCCATCAGTGAGTCCGGTAGCGGGGACACCGGGGAGCTGTTTTTT
TRBV4-2	.	.	TRBJ1-3	CASSQARSGNTIYF	TGTGCCAGCAGCCAAGCCCGCTCTGGAAACACCATATATTTT
TRBV19	.	.	TRBJ2-1	CASSTGDGYNEQFF	TGTGCCAGTAGTACAGGGGACGGCTACAATGAGCAGTTCTTC
TRBV10-2	once	TRBD2	TRBJ2-7	CASSDGGGDEQYF	TGCGCCAGCAGTGATGGGGGAGGGGACGAGCAGTACTTC
TRBV13	.	.	TRBJ2-2	CASSLVAVGELFF	TGTGCCAGCAGCTTAGTGGCGGTCGGGGAGCTGTTTTTT
TRBV2	.	TRBD1	TRBJ2-7	CASRGDRGAEQYF	TGTGCCAGCAGGGGGGACAGGGGGGCCGAGCAGTACTTC
TRBV7-9	.	.	TRBJ1-1	CASSSQGGNTEAFF	TGTGCCAGCAGCTCACAGGGTGGGAATACTGAAGCTTTCTTT
TRBV7-8	.	TRBD2	TRBJ2-5	CASSFGEGQETQYF	TGTGCCAGCAGCTTTGGGGAGGGGCAAGAGACCCAGTACTTC
TRBV4-1	.	TRBD2	TRBJ2-1	CASSRRTSGRADSDEQFF	TGCGCCAGCAGCAGAAGGACTAGCGGGAGGGCCGACTCGGATGAGCAGTTCTTC
TRBV19	.	.	TRBJ2-6	CASSFDFSGANVLTF	TGTGCCAGTAGTTTTGACTTCTCTGGGGCCAACGTCCTGACTTTC
TRBV24-1	.	.	TRBJ1-2	CATSDPGVGYTF	TGTGCCACCAGTGATCCGGGTGTGGGCTACACCTTC
TRBV7-9	.	.	TRBJ1-1	CASSSGLPNTEAFF	TGTGCCAGCAGCTCGGGACTTCCGAACACTGAAGCTTTCTTT
TRBV3-1/TRBV3-2	.	TRBD1	TRBJ1-2	CASSQARQGAYGYTF	TGTGCCAGCAGCCAAGCCAGACAGGGGGCCTATGGCTACACCTTC
TRBV2	.	TRBD2	TRBJ2-3	CASSGGGDGSTDTQYF	TGTGCCAGCAGTGGTGGGGGGGACGGGAGCACAGATACGCAGTATTTT
TRBV29-1	.	TRBD1	TRBJ1-2	CSVGTTGTYGYTF	TGCAGCGTTGGGACGACAGGGACCTATGGCTACACCTTC
TRBV5-4	few	.	TRBJ1-2	CASSLDSSDYGYTF	TGTGCCAGCAGCTTGGACAGCTCCGACTATGGCTACACCTTC
TRBV2	.	.	TRBJ1-3	CASMLGRGFSGNTIYF	TGTGCCAGCATGCTAGGCAGAGGGTTCTCTGGAAACACCATATATTTT
TRBV13	once	.	TRBJ2-7	CASSTTGEQYF	TGTGCCAGCAGCACCACGGGCGAGCAGTACTTC
TRBV1	.	.	TRBJ2-5	CTSSKVAGDIPGTQYF	TGCACCAGCAGCAAGGTAGCGGGGGATATCCCGGGGACCCAGTACTTC
TRBV12-5	.	TRBD2	TRBJ2-1	CASVSLAGVEQFF	TGTGCTAGTGTCTCGCTAGCGGGAGTGGAGCAGTTCTTC
TRBV5-5	.	TRBD1	TRBJ2-5	CASSSSGTGYGTQYF	TGTGCCAGCAGCTCCAGTGGGACAGGGTATGGGACCCAGTACTTC
TRBV28	once	TRBD1	TRBJ1-1	CASRRTGDTEAFF	TGTGCCAGCAGGCGGACAGGGGACACTGAAGCTTTCTTT
TRBV18	.	TRBD2	TRBJ2-3	CASSQPLAGGLSNPVTQYF	TGTGCCAGCTCGCAGCCTCTAGCGGGGGGGCTATCGAACCCGGTTACGCAGTATTTT
TRBV6-2/TRBV6-3	.	.	TRBJ2-2	CASSYEGRQDLFF	TGTGCCAGCAGTTACGAGGGGAGACAGGACCTGTTTTTT
TRBV5-5	.	TRBD1	TRBJ1-3	CASSTGTGSGNTIYF	TGTGCCAGCAGCACCGGGACAGGCTCTGGAAACACCATATATTTT
TRBV5-1	once	.	TRBJ2-3	CASSLSGGGGTDTQYF	TGCGCCAGCAGCTTGTCTGGGGGGGGCGGCACAGATACGCAGTATTTT